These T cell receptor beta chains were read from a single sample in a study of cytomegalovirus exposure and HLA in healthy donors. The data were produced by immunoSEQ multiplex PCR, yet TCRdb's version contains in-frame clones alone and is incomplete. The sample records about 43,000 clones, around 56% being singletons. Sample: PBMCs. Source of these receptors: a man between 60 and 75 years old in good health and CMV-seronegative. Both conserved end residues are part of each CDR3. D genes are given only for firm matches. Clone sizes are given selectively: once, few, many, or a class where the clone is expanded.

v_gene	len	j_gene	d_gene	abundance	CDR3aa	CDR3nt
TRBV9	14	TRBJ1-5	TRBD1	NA	CASSEQGDGQPQHF	TGTGCCAGCAGCGAACAGGGGGACGGTCAGCCCCAGCATTTT
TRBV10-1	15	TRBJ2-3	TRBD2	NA	CASSPGTSVSDTQYF	TGCGCCAGCAGTCCCGGGACTAGCGTTTCAGATACGCAGTATTTT
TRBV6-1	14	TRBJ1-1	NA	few	CASSEGAGWTEAFF	TGTGCCAGCAGTGAAGGGGCAGGGTGGACTGAAGCTTTCTTT
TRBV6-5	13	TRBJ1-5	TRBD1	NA	CASSSPGQRIQHF	TGTGCCAGCAGTTCCCCGGGACAGAGAATCCAGCATTTT
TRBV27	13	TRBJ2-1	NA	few	CASSSLRLWSQFF	TGTGCCAGCAGCTCACTACGCCTCTGGTCCCAGTTCTTC
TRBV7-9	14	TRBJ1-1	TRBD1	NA	CASSLMEGASEAFF	TGTGCCAGCAGCTTAATGGAGGGGGCCTCTGAAGCTTTCTTT
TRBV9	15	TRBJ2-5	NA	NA	CASSIKSGTQETQYF	TGTGCCAGCAGCATCAAATCAGGTACCCAAGAGACCCAGTACTTC
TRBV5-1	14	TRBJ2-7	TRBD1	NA	CASSLGRQGVEQYF	TGCGCCAGCAGCTTGGGGCGACAGGGGGTTGAGCAGTACTTC
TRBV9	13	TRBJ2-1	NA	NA	CASSVVTDNEQFF	TGTGCCAGCAGCGTAGTTACAGACAATGAGCAGTTCTTC
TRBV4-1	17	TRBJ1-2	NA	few	CASSQDARTDANYGYTF	TGCGCCAGCAGCCAAGATGCCCGCACAGACGCTAACTATGGCTACACCTTC
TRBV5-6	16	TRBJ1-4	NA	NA	CASSLYGGSTNEKLFF	TGTGCCAGCAGCTTGTACGGGGGTTCAACTAATGAAAAACTGTTTTTT
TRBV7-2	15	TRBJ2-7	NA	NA	CASSLNRDKLYEQYF	TGTGCCAGCAGCTTAAACCGGGACAAACTCTACGAGCAGTACTTC
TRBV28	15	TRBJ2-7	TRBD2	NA	CASRPSGTARHEQYF	TGTGCCAGCAGACCGAGCGGGACGGCAAGACACGAGCAGTACTTC
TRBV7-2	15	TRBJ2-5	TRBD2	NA	CASSAPRSGGETQYF	TGTGCCAGCAGCGCCCCCAGGTCGGGGGGTGAGACCCAGTACTTC
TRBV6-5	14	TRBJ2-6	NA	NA	CASSYGTWANVLTF	TGTGCCAGCAGTTACGGGACTTGGGCCAACGTCCTGACTTTC
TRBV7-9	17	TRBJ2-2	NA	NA	CASSLISAGFVTGELFF	TGTGCCAGCAGCTTAATATCGGCGGGGTTTGTCACCGGGGAGCTGTTTTTT
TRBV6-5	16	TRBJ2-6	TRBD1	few	CASSYYRGPGANVLTF	TGTGCCAGCAGTTACTACAGGGGCCCAGGGGCCAACGTCCTGACTTTC
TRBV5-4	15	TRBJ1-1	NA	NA	CASSLGKGHGTEAFF	TGTGCCAGCAGCTTGGGGAAGGGGCATGGGACTGAAGCTTTCTTT
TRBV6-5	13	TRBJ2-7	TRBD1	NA	CASRGQFSYEQYF	TGTGCCAGCAGGGGACAGTTTTCCTACGAGCAGTACTTC
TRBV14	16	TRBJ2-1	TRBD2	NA	CASRGLAGGAPGEQFF	TGTGCCAGCAGGGGACTAGCGGGGGGGGCCCCTGGTGAGCAGTTCTTC
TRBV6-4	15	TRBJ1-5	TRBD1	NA	CASSDKGGRDQPQHF	TGTGCCAGCAGTGACAAAGGGGGCAGGGATCAGCCCCAGCATTTT
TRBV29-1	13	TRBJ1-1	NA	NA	CSVDRDTPTEAFF	TGCAGCGTTGATCGTGACACCCCCACTGAAGCTTTCTTT
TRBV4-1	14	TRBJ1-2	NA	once	CASSQEWAGSGYTF	TGCGCCAGCAGCCAAGAATGGGCTGGAAGTGGCTACACCTTC
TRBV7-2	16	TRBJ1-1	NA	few	CASSLASTDLNTEAFF	TGTGCCAGCAGCTTAGCGTCAACAGATTTGAACACTGAAGCTTTCTTT
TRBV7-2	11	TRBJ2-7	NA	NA	CASSLGRGQYF	TGTGCCAGCAGCTTAGGGAGGGGGCAGTACTTC
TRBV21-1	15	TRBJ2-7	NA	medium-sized	CASSKISPITYEQYF	TGTGCCAGCAGCAAAATATCACCTATAACCTACGAGCAGTACTTC
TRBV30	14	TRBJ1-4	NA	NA	CAWSVRGAGEKLFF	TGTGCCTGGAGTGTACGGGGGGCAGGTGAAAAACTGTTTTTT
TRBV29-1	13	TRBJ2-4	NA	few	CSVEVAGRNIQYF	TGCAGCGTTGAAGTGGCAGGGAGGAACATTCAGTACTTC
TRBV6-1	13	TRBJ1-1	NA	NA	CASSVTGNTEAFF	TGTGCCAGCAGTGTGACAGGGAACACTGAAGCTTTCTTT
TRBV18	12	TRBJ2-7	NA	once	CASSQAGDEQYF	TGTGCCAGCTCACAGGCTGGAGACGAGCAGTACTTC
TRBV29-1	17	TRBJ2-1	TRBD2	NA	CSVEDRTSGRSYNEQFF	TGCAGCGTTGAAGATCGGACTAGCGGGAGGAGTTACAATGAGCAGTTCTTC
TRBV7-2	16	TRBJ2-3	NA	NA	CASSLATSRRTDTQYF	TGTGCCAGCAGCTTAGCGACTAGTCGGCGCACAGATACGCAGTATTTT
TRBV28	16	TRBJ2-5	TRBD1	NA	CASSFPGQARQETQYF	TGTGCCAGCAGTTTCCCGGGACAGGCACGACAAGAGACCCAGTACTTC
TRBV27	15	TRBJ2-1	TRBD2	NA	CASSLVGLAVNEQFF	TGTGCCAGCAGTTTAGTGGGACTAGCGGTCAATGAGCAGTTCTTC
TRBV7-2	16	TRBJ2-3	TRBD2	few	CASSLLPAGVADTQYF	TGTGCCAGCAGCTTACTTCCAGCGGGAGTTGCAGATACGCAGTATTTT
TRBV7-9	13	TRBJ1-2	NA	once	CATHIRVRLGYTF	TGTGCCACCCACATCAGGGTAAGGCTGGGCTACACCTTC
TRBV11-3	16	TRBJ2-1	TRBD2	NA	CASSSRGGRAGNEQFF	TGTGCCAGCAGCTCTAGGGGCGGGAGGGCCGGGAATGAGCAGTTCTTC
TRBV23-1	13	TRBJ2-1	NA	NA	CASLGLSRSEQFF	TGCGCCAGCCTGGGGCTCAGCCGGAGTGAGCAGTTCTTC
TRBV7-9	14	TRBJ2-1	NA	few	CASSPPTGHNEQFF	TGTGCCAGCAGCCCTCCTACAGGGCACAATGAGCAGTTCTTC
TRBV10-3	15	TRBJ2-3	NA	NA	CAISPLGGFTDTQYF	TGTGCCATCAGCCCCCTCGGCGGATTCACAGATACGCAGTATTTT
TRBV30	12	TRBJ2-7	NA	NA	CAWSLVSYEQYF	TGTGCCTGGAGTCTAGTCTCCTACGAGCAGTACTTC
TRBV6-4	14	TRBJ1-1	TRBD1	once	CASSPDRGNTEAFF	TGTGCCAGCAGTCCGGACAGGGGGAACACTGAAGCTTTCTTT